Presented here are 14 T cell receptor beta chains from one specimen sequenced in a study of blood T cell repertoires in COVID-19. The method was immunoSEQ multiplex PCR; TCRdb's version includes in-frame clones alone and lacks a portion of them. The top ten hold roughly 15% of the sample, which has around 130,000 clones, approximately 80% seen once. Sequenced material: peripheral blood. These receptors were obtained from a man in his fifties with acute or convalescent COVID-19.

This clone was recorded a few times. The genes are TRBV13 and TRBJ1-2, with 7 bases lining up with TRBD1. This CDR3 has 14 residues. Germline CDR1 and CDR2: PRHDT and FYEKMQ (reference sequence). Trimming removed 0 bases from V and 2 bases from J; junction bases left unmatched: 0. CDR3 coding DNA: TGTGCCAGCAGCTTAGGGACAGGGAACTATGGCTACACCTTC. Residues: CASSLGTGNYGYTF.

The chain couples TRBV20-1 to TRBJ1-6; D is possibly TRBD1 (6 bases). CDR3 length: 11 residues. In germline, CDR1 is DFQATT, CDR2 SNEGSKA (reference sequence). Trimming stripped 6 bases from V and 15 bases from J, with 15 bases between. The CDR3 DNA is TGCAGTGCCCAGGGGCCCGGCATCCTCCACTTT. Translated, it gives CSAQGPGILHF.

The chain combines TRBV9 with TRBJ1-2; D gene uncertain. Germline V gives CDR1 SGDLS, CDR2 YYNGEE. V lost 4 bases and J 5 bases, leaving 12 bases between the germline ends. This CDR3 contains 13 residues. CDR3 nucleotides: TGTGCCAGCAGCTCCACTGACATTTATGGCTACACCTTC. This encodes CASSSTDIYGYTF.

This rearrangement joins TRBV29-1 to TRBJ2-3, with 8 positions matching TRBD2. CDR3 length: 13 residues. Looked up from germline, CDR1 is SQVTM and CDR2 is ANQGSEA. Trimming at V came to 8 bases and at J to 5 bases, leaving 9 bases not matched to a gene. The CDR3 is CSPSGAGEDTQYF. The CDR3 DNA reads as TGCAGCCCGAGTGGAGCGGGGGAAGATACGCAGTATTTT.

The rearrangement links TRBV18 to TRBJ1-1; D uncertain. This CDR3 is 17 amino acids long. Deletions cut 3 bases from V and 3 bases from J, with 20 bases between. Germline-derived CDR1 and CDR2 are KGHSH and LQKENI. In DNA form, the CDR3 reads TGTGCCAGCTCACCGCTTAATATGGGCGCGAGTGACACTGAAGCTTTCTTT. Translated, it gives CASSPLNMGASDTEAFF.

This clone was counted between two and nine times. This rearrangement joins TRBV7-8 to TRBJ1-1; no firm D call. This CDR3 spans 14 amino acids. Germline V gene lookup returns CDR1 SGHVS and CDR2 FQNEAQ. Trimming shortened V by 5 bases and J by 6 bases, and 16 bases separated the two germline ends. The CDR3 DNA follows: TGTGCCAGCAGCAGACCTGCCGGGAGGGCTGAAGCTTTCTTT. Translating gives CASSRPAGRAEAFF.

The V and J genes are TRBV6-5 and TRBJ1-1; D ambiguous. In germline, CDR1 is MNHEY, CDR2 SVGAGI. The CDR3 sequence is 13 residues long. Trimming stripped 5 bases from V and 1 base from J, with 8 bases between. CDR3 bases: TGTGCCAGCAGTCAGAGACAGAACACTGAAGCTTTCTTT. Its protein product is CASSQRQNTEAFF.

The sample holds a few counts of this clone. The gene calls are TRBV10-2 and TRBJ1-2; 7 bases are shared with TRBD1. Looked up from germline, CDR1 is WSHSY and CDR2 is SAAADI. The CDR3 totals 14 residues. With V trimmed by 3 bases and J by 4 bases, 5 bases remained unmatched. CDR3 sequence (DNA): TGCGCCAGCAGTGACCAGGGGGGTCTCTATGGCTACACCTTC. This sequence encodes CASSDQGGLYGYTF.

The genes are TRBV11-3 and TRBJ2-7; TRBD1 agrees at 8 bases. The trim removed 4 bases at V and 7 bases at J, leaving 12 bases unmatched. This CDR3 spans 15 amino acids. The germline V gene encodes CDR1 SGHNT and CDR2 YENEEA. CDR3 DNA sequence: TGTGCCAGCAGCTCAGCGAGGCAGGGGGCGCGGGAGCAGTACGTC. This translates into CASSSARQGAREQYV.

The rearrangement joins TRBV6-5 to TRBJ1-5; tentative D call: TRBD1 (5 bases). Trimming took 5 bases from V and 7 from J, leaving 15 bases between them. The CDR3 sequence is 14 residues long. CDR1 MNHEY and CDR2 SVGAGI come from the germline V gene. The CDR3 is CASSPLQGFQPQHF. CDR3 bases: TGTGCCAGCAGTCCGCTCCAGGGCTTCCAGCCCCAGCATTTT.

This chain joins TRBV6-5 and TRBJ1-2; 11 bases agree with TRBD1. The V gene's germline CDR1 is MNHEY and CDR2 SVGAGI. The CDR3 contains 15 residues. V lost 5 bases and J lost 6; bases outside the gene matches: 8. In DNA, the CDR3 is TGTGCCAGCAGTAACTGGGACAGGGGGTTGGATGGCTACACCTTC. It codes for CASSNWDRGLDGYTF.

The chain combines TRBV11-3 with TRBJ2-5; 15 bases map to TRBD2. The CDR3 totals 17 residues. Germline-derived CDR1 and CDR2 are SGHNT and YENEEA. With V trimmed by 5 bases and J by 2 bases, 6 bases remained unmatched. This CDR3 reads CASSPGTSGGTQETQYF. In DNA form, the CDR3 reads TGTGCCAGCAGCCCGGGGACTAGCGGGGGGACTCAAGAGACCCAGTACTTC.

This clone was found a few times. The chain recombines TRBV11-2 with TRBJ1-3; 7 nucleotides align to TRBD1. The CDR3 consists of 16 residues. Germline loops: CDR1 SGHAT, CDR2 FQNNGV. V shed 6 bases and J 3 bases; nucleotides not matched to a gene: 11. CDR3 nucleotide sequence: TGTGCCAGCAGGAGGATAGGGGGCGCGGGTGGAAACACCATATATTTT. Residues: CASRRIGGAGGNTIYF.

V and J are TRBV2 and TRBJ2-1; the match to TRBD1 covers 9 bases. Germline V gives CDR1 SNHLY, CDR2 FYNNEI. Trimming took 7 bases from V and 8 from J; bases not matched to a gene: 9. This CDR3 is 14 amino acids long. This CDR3 reads CASMAGTGMDEQFF. For the CDR3, the DNA is TGTGCCAGCATGGCGGGGACAGGGATGGATGAGCAGTTCTTC.